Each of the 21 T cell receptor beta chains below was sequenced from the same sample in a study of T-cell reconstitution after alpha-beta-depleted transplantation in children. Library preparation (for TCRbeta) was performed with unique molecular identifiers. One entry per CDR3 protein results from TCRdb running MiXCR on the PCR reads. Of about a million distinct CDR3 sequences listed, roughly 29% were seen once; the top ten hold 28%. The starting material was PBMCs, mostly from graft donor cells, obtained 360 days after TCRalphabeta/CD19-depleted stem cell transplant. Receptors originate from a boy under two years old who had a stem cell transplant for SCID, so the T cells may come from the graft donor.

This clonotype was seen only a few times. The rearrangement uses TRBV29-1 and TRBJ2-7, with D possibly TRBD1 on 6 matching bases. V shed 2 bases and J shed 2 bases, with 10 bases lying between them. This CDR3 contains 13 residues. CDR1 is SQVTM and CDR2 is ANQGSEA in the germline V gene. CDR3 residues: CSVESSGAYEQYF. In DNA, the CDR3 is TGCAGCGTTGAATCTTCAGGGGCCTACGAGCAGTACTTC.

The CDR3 region has the DNA TGCAGCGTGCAAGGGGGCGCTGGGGCCAACGTCCTGACTTTC. It encodes CSVQGGAGANVLTF. V and J are TRBV29-1 and TRBJ2-6; 7 positions match TRBD1. V was clipped by 6 bases and J by 2 bases; unmatched bases: 4. Germline values: CDR1 SQVTM, CDR2 ANQGSEA. CDR3 length: 14 amino acids. The whole variable domain, filled in from reference TRBV29-1 and TRBJ2-6, reads SAVISQKPSRDICQRGTSLTIQCQVDSQVTMMFWYRQQPGQSLTLIATANQGSEATYESGFVIDKFPISRPNLTFSTLTVSNMSPEDSSIYLCSVQGGAGANVLTFGAGSRLTVL.

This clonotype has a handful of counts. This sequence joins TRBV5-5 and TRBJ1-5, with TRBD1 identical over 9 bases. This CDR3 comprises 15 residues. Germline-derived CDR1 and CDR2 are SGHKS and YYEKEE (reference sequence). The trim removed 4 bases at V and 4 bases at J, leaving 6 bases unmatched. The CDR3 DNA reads TGTGCCAGCAGCGCAGGACAGGGGTTAAATCAGCCCCAGCATTTT. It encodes CASSAGQGLNQPQHF.

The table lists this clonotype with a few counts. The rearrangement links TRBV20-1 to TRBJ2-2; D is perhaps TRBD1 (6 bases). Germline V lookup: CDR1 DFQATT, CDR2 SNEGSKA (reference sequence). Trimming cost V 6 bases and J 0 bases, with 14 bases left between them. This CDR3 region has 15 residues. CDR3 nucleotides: TGCAGTGCCAGAACCGGGACAACGAACACCGGGGAGCTGTTTTTT. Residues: CSARTGTTNTGELFF.

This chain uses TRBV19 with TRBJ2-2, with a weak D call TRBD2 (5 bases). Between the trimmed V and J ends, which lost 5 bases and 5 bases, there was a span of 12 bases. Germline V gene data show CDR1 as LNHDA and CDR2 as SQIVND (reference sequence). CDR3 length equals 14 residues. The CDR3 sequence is CASSVGVGTGELFF. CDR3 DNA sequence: TGTGCCAGTAGTGTCGGGGTTGGGACCGGGGAGCTGTTTTTT. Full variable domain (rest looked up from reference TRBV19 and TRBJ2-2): DGGITQSPKYLFRKEGQNVTLSCEQNLNHDAMYWYRQDPGQGLRLIYYSQIVNDFQKGDIAEGYSVSREKKESFPLTVTSAQKNPTAFYLCASSVGVGTGELFFGEGSRLTVL.

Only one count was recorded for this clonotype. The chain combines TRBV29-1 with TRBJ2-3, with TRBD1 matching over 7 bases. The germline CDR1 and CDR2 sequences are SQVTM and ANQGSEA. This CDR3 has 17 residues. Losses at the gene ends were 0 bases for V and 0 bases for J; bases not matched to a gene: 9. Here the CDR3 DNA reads TGCAGCGTTGAAGATTTTCGGGGACAGATTAGCACAGATACGCAGTATTTT. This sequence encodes CSVEDFRGQISTDTQYF.

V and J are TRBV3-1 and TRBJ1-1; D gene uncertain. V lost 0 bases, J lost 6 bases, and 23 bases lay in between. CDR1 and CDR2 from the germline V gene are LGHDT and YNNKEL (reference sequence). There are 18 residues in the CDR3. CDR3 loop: CASSQENWLTGREAEAFF. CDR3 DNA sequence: TGTGCCAGCAGCCAAGAAAATTGGCTCACTGGGAGGGAGGCTGAAGCTTTCTTT.

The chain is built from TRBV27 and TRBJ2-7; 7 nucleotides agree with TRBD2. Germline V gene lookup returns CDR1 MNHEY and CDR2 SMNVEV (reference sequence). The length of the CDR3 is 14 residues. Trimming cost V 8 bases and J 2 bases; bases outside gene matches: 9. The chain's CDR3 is CASGLGREPYEQYF. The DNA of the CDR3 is TGTGCCAGCGGACTAGGCAGGGAGCCCTACGAGCAGTACTTC.

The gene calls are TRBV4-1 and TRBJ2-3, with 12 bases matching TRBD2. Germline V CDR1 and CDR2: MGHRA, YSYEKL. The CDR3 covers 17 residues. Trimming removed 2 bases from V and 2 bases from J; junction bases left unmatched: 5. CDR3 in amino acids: CASSQLLAGGITDTQYF. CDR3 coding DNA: TGCGCCAGCAGCCAATTACTAGCGGGGGGAATCACAGATACGCAGTATTTT.

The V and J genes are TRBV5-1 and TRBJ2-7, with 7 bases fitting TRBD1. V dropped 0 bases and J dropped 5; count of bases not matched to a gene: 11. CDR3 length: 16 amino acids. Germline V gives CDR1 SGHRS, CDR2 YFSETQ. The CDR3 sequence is CASSLDRGEGTNEQYF. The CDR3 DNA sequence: TGCGCCAGCAGCTTGGACAGGGGAGAGGGTACTAACGAGCAGTACTTC.

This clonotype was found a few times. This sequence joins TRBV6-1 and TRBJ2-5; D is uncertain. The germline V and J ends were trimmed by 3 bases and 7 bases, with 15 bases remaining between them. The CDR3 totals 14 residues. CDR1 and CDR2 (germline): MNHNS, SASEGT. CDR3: CASSETILPVTQYF. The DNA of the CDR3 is TGTGCCAGCAGTGAGACAATCCTGCCAGTGACCCAGTACTTC.

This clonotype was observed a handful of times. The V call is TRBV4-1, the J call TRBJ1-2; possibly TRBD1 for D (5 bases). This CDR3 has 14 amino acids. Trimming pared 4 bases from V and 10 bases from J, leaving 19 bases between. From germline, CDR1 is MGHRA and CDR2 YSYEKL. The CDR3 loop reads CASSPSGTGGLYTF. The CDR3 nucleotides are TGCGCCAGCAGCCCGAGCGGGACGGGTGGTCTCTACACCTTC.

CDR3 coding DNA: TGTGCCAGCAGCACCGCTGGGGCCAACGTCCTGACTTTC. Translation gives CASSTAGANVLTF. The J gene is TRBJ2-6, the V gene TRBV5-5; D call uncertain. Germline lookup yields CDR1 SGHKS and CDR2 YYEKEE (reference sequence). The V gene lost 4 bases and the J gene lost 2 bases, with 4 bases spanning the gap. The length of the CDR3 is 13 residues.

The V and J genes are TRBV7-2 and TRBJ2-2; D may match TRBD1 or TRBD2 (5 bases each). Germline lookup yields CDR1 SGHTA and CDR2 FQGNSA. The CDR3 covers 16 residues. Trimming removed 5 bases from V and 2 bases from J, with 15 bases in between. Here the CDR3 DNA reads TGTGCCAGCAGCCGGGCCGGGGCAGGAAACACCGGGGAGCTGTTTTTT. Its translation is CASSRAGAGNTGELFF.

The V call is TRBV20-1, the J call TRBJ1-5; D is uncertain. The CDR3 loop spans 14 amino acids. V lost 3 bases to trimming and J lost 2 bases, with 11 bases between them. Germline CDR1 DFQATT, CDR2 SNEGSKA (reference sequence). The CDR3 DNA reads TGCAGTGCTAGTACGGGTTTTGGCAATCAGCCCCAGCATTTT. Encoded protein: CSASTGFGNQPQHF.

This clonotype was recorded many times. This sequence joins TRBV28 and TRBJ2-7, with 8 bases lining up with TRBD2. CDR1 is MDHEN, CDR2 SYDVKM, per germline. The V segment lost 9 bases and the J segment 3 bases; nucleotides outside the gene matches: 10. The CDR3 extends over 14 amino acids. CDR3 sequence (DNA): TGTGCCAGTATACGGGAGGGGACAAGCTACGAGCAGTACTTC. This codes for CASIREGTSYEQYF.

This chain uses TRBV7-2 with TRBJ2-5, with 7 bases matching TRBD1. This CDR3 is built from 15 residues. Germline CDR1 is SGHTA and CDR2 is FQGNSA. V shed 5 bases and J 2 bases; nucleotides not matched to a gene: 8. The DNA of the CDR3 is TGTGCCAGCAGCCGCAATAGGGGGCCACAAGAGACCCAGTACTTC. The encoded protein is CASSRNRGPQETQYF.

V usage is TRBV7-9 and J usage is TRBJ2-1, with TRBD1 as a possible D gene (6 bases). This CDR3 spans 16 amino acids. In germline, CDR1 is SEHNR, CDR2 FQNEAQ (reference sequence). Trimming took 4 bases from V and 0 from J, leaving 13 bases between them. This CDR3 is CASSSPGQNSYNEQFF. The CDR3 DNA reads TGTGCCAGCAGCTCCCCGGGACAAAACTCCTACAATGAGCAGTTCTTC.

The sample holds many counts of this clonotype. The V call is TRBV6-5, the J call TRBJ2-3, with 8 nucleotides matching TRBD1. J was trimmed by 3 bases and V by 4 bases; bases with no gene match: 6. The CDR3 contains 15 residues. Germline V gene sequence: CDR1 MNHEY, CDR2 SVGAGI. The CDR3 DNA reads TGTGCCAGCAGTTTGACAGGGGCTAGAACAGATACGCAGTATTTT. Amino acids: CASSLTGARTDTQYF.

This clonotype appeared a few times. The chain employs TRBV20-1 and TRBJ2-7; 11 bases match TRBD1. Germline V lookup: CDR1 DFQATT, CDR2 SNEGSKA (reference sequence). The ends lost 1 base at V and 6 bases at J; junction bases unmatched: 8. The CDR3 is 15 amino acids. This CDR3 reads CSARVVFGTGGEQYF. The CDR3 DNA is TGCAGTGCTAGAGTGGTATTCGGGACAGGGGGCGAGCAGTACTTC.

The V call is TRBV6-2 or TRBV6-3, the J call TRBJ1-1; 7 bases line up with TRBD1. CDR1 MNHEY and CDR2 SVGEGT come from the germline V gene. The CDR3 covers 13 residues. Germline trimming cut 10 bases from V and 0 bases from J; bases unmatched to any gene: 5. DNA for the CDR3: TGTGCCATCTTACAGGGGATGAACACTGAAGCTTTCTTT. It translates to CAILQGMNTEAFF.